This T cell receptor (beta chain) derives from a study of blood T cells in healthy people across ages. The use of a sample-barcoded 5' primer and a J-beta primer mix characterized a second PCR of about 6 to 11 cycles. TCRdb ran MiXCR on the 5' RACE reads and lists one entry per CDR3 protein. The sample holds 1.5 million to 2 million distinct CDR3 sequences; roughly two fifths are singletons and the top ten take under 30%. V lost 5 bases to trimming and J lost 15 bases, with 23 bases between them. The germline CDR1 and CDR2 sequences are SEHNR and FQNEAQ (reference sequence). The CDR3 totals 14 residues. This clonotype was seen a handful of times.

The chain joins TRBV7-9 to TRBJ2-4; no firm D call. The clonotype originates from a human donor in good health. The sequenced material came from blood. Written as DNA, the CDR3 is TGTGCCAGCAGCCTCCTCTTCGGTTTCGGGTTTATGTACTTC. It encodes CASSLLFGFGFMYF.